This entry lists 17 T cell receptor beta chains sequenced from one sample in a study of persistence of HIV-infected CD4 T cells. What these receptors recognize is not known. Cells were stimulated with overlapping HIV-1 Gag 15-mer peptides. CD4+ T cells upregulating both CD40 ligand and CD69 were sorted as responding cells. Sequencing used immunoSEQ version 4 in survey mode. The repertoire was sequenced with immunoSEQ multiplex PCR; TCRdb's copy has only in-frame clones and lacks some. The repertoire holds approximately 18,000 clones, with 50% to 70% as singletons. This material consisted of CD4+ T cells sorted from PBMCs after approximately 19-hour stimulation, taken from a patient who received antiretroviral therapy. All receptors come from an adult woman with HIV who was CMV-seropositive.

J is TRBJ1-1 and V is TRBV5-1, with D uncertain. The CDR3 sequence is 14 residues long. V was pared by 4 bases and J by 2 bases, with 12 bases between. The germline CDR1 and CDR2 sequences are SGHRS and YFSETQ. CDR3 nucleotides: TGCGCCAGCAGCATCACCCAGGTTAACACTGAAGCTTTCTTT. Protein product: CASSITQVNTEAFF.

The chain employs TRBV2 and TRBJ2-3, with D perhaps TRBD1 or TRBD2 (6 bases each). The V gene's germline CDR1 is SNHLY and CDR2 FYNNEI. CDR3 length: 18 residues. Trimming left V 3 bases short and J 2 bases short, with 21 bases between. CDR3 amino acids: CASSDRTAGTSNTDTQYF. CDR3 DNA sequence: TGTGCCAGCAGTGACCGGACAGCCGGGACTTCGAACACAGATACGCAGTATTTT.

This clone has more than one count but fewer than ten. The gene calls are TRBV6-1 and TRBJ1-5, with 9 bases matching TRBD1. The germline gives CDR1 MNHNS, CDR2 SASEGT. Trimming at V came to 6 bases and at J to 4 bases, leaving 7 bases not matched to a gene. The CDR3 totals 15 residues. CDR3 bases: TGTGCCAGCAGCGAGGGACAGGGCGGGAATCAGCCCCAGCATTTT. This codes for CASSEGQGGNQPQHF.

The count of this clone is one. The chain's CDR3 is CAIKAADYGYTF. As DNA, the CDR3 is TGTGCCATCAAGGCTGCTGACTATGGCTACACCTTC. This rearrangement joins TRBV10-3 to TRBJ1-2; D is uncertain. In germline, CDR1 is ENHRY, CDR2 SYGVKD. This CDR3 comprises 12 residues. V was pared by 7 bases and J by 3 bases, with 9 bases between.

The rearrangement links TRBV18 to TRBJ2-1; 14 bases map to TRBD2. Germline CDR1 and CDR2: KGHSH and LQKENI. Trimming at V came to 3 bases and at J to 12 bases, leaving 7 bases not matched to a gene. The CDR3 spans 15 residues. The CDR3 sequence: CASSPGLAGAGGQFF. The CDR3 DNA is TGTGCCAGCTCACCGGGACTAGCGGGGGCCGGGGGGCAGTTCTTC. Complete variable domain (other parts from reference TRBV18 and TRBJ2-1): NAGVMQNPRHLVRRRGQEARLRCSPMKGHSHVYWYRQLPEEGLKFMVYLQKENIIDESGMPKERFSAEFPKEGPSILRIQQVVRGDSAAYFCASSPGLAGAGGQFFGPGTRLTVL.

CDR3: CASRGGGEDTQYF. In nucleotides, the CDR3 is TGTGCCAGCAGGGGAGGGGGGGAGGATACGCAGTATTTT. The chain links TRBV3-1 (or the pseudogene TRBV3-2) to TRBJ2-3; D possibly corresponds to TRBD2 (7 bases). The CDR3 has 13 amino acids. V lost 6 bases and J 6 bases, leaving 13 bases between the germline ends. Per germline, CDR1 LGHDT and CDR2 YNNKEL (reference sequence).

The rearrangement joins TRBV2 to TRBJ1-6, with D uncertain. The germline V gene encodes CDR1 SNHLY and CDR2 FYNNEI. The CDR3 contains 16 residues. Deletions cut 5 bases from V and 7 bases from J, with 18 bases between. CDR3 amino acids: CASSTKGGKANSPLHF. CDR3 DNA: TGTGCCAGCAGTACGAAGGGCGGGAAGGCCAATTCACCCCTCCACTTT.

The gene calls are TRBV19 and TRBJ2-2, with 8 bases that match TRBD2. This CDR3 spans 15 amino acids. The trim removed 7 bases at V and 3 bases at J, leaving 7 bases unmatched. Germline CDR1 LNHDA, CDR2 SQIVND (reference sequence). The CDR3 is CASTVAGRDTGELFF. CDR3 nucleotides: TGTGCCAGTACCGTAGCGGGGCGGGACACCGGGGAGCTGTTTTTT.

This clone was seen only a few times. J is TRBJ2-5 and V is TRBV6-5, with unresolved D. Germline V gene sequence: CDR1 MNHEY, CDR2 SVGAGI. This CDR3 has 14 residues. Trimming cost V 0 bases and J 5 bases, with 10 bases left between them. The CDR3 protein is CASSYSRLTETQYF. The CDR3 region has the DNA TGTGCCAGCAGTTACTCGAGACTGACTGAGACCCAGTACTTC.

The chain couples TRBV13 to TRBJ1-1, with 9 nucleotides matching TRBD1. V was pared by 3 bases and J by 5 bases, with 7 bases of the junction left unmatched. This CDR3 is built from 15 residues. Germline values: CDR1 PRHDT, CDR2 FYEKMQ (reference sequence). DNA for the CDR3: TGTGCCAGCAGCTTCTTCGGGACAGGGAAGACTGAAGCTTTCTTT. It yields the protein CASSFFGTGKTEAFF.

The CDR3 loop reads CASSLGAYGKLFF. CDR3 bases: TGTGCCAGCAGTTTAGGAGCCTACGGAAAACTGTTTTTT. The chain employs TRBV12-3 or TRBV12-4 and TRBJ1-4, with D uncertain. The germline V and J ends were trimmed by 1 base and 10 bases, with 10 bases remaining between them. This CDR3 is 13 amino acids long.

The gene calls are TRBV5-1 and TRBJ2-3; unclear D gene. V gave up 0 bases and J gave up 0 bases, with 8 bases separating them. Germline V gene lookup returns CDR1 SGHRS and CDR2 YFSETQ. This CDR3 region has 15 residues. The CDR3 DNA sequence: TGCGCCAGCAGCTTGGCTCTTACTAGCACAGATACGCAGTATTTT. Translating it yields CASSLALTSTDTQYF.

The rearrangement uses TRBV3-1 (or the pseudogene TRBV3-2) and TRBJ2-1; 8 bases line up with TRBD1. Trimming at V came to 1 base and at J to 9 bases, leaving 8 bases not matched to a gene. This CDR3 spans 15 amino acids. Per the germline V gene, CDR1 is LGHDT and CDR2 is YNNKEL (reference sequence). CDR3 loop: CASSQGPGQVAEQFF. The CDR3 coding sequence is TGTGCCAGCAGCCAAGGCCCGGGACAGGTAGCTGAGCAGTTCTTC.

The DNA for the CDR3 is TGTGCCAGCAGCTTAGTACCGGTCGGAGCGAAAAACGAGCAGTACTTC. This sequence encodes CASSLVPVGAKNEQYF. V usage is TRBV7-2 and J usage is TRBJ2-7; D gene unclear. CDR3 length equals 16 residues. CDR1 SGHTA and CDR2 FQGNSA come from the germline V gene. Trimming took 1 base from V and 5 from J, leaving 18 bases between them.

V is TRBV3-1 (or the pseudogene TRBV3-2) and J is TRBJ1-2; D is possibly TRBD1 (5 bases). Per the germline V gene, CDR1 is LGHDT and CDR2 is YNNKEL (reference sequence). The CDR3 sequence is 16 residues long. V was shortened by 4 bases and J by 8 bases, with 23 bases between the two germline ends. CDR3 residues: CASSLGGAPRSLGYTF. In DNA form, the CDR3 reads TGTGCCAGCAGCCTCGGAGGGGCCCCTCGGTCCCTCGGCTACACCTTC.

This clone has only one observation. The CDR3 spells CASSVNLVHTEAFF. In nucleotides, the CDR3 is TGTGCCAGCAGCGTAAACCTCGTTCACACTGAAGCTTTCTTT. V and J are TRBV9 and TRBJ1-1; D call uncertain. There are 14 residues in the CDR3. From germline, CDR1 is SGDLS and CDR2 YYNGEE. With 1 base removed from V and 3 bases from J, the gap between germline ends came to 10 bases.

The gene calls are TRBV29-1 and TRBJ1-1; tentatively, D is TRBD1 (5 bases). The germline CDR1 and CDR2 sequences are SQVTM and ANQGSEA. V lost 8 bases and J lost 1, with 14 bases in between. This CDR3 comprises 13 residues. CDR3 amino acids: CSIAGRGNTEAFF. The CDR3 region has the DNA TGCAGCATCGCAGGGAGAGGGAACACTGAAGCTTTCTTT.